The T cell receptor beta chain described here comes from a study of blood T cell repertoires in COVID-19. Looked up from germline, CDR1 is SQVTM and CDR2 is ANQGSEA. The length of the CDR3 is 16 residues. The V end was cut by 0 bases, the J end by 2 bases, with 16 bases between. Produced via immunoSEQ multiplex PCR; TCRdb's table is partial and in-frame only. Found here are about 370,000 clones, around 89% of them singletons; the top ten hold approximately 3%. The receptor's source is a woman aged 25 to 39 with COVID-19, enrolled during active disease. V is TRBV29-1 and J is TRBJ1-2; the D gene is possibly TRBD1 (5 bases). Sequenced sample: peripheral blood. The CDR3 region is CSVEDLRQTSNYGYTF. The CDR3 coding sequence is TGCAGCGTTGAAGATCTTCGACAGACCTCAAACTATGGCTACACCTTC. Variable domain in full (rest from reference TRBV29-1 and TRBJ1-2): SAVISQKPSRDICQRGTSLTIQCQVDSQVTMMFWYRQQPGQSLTLIATANQGSEATYESGFVIDKFPISRPNLTFSTLTVSNMSPEDSSIYLCSVEDLRQTSNYGYTFGSGTRLTVV.